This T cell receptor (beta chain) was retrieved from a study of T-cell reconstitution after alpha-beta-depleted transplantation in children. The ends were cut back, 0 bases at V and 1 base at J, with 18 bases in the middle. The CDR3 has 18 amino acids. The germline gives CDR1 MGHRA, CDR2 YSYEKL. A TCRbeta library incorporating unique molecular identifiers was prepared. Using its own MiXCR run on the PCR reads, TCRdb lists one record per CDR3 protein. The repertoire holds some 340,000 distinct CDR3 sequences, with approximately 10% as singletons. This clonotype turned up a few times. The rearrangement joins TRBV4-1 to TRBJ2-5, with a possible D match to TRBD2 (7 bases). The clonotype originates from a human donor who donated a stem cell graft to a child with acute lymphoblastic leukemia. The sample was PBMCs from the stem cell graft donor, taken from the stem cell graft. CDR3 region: CASSQEEGGLGGQETQYF. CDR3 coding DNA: TGCGCCAGCAGCCAAGAGGAGGGGGGGCTAGGGGGCCAAGAGACCCAGTACTTC.